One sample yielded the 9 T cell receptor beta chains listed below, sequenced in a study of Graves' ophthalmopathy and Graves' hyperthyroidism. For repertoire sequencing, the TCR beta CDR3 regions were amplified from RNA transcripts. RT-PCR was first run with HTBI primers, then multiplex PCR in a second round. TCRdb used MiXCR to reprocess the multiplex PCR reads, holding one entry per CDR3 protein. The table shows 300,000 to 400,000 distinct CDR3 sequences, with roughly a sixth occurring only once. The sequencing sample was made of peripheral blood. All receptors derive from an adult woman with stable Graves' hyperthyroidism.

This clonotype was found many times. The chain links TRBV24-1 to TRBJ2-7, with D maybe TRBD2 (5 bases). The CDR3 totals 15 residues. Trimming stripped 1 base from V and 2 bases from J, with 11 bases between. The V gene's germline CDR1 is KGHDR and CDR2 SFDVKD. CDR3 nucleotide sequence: TGTGCCACCAGTGATTTCGGGGAGTGGACCTACGAGCAGTACTTC. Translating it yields CATSDFGEWTYEQYF.

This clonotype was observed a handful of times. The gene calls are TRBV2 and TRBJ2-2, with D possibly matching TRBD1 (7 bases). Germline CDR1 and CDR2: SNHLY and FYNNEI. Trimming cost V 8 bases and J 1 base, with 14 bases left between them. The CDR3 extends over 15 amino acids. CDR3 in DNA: TGTGCCAGCTTGGGGGGACAGAGGAACACCGGGGAGCTGTTTTTT. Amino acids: CASLGGQRNTGELFF. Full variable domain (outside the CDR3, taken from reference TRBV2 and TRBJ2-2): EPEVTQTPSHQVTQMGQEVILRCVPISNHLYFYWYRQILGQKVEFLVSFYNNEISEKSEIFDDQFSVERPDGSNFTLKIRSTKLEDSAMYFCASLGGQRNTGELFFGEGSRLTVL.

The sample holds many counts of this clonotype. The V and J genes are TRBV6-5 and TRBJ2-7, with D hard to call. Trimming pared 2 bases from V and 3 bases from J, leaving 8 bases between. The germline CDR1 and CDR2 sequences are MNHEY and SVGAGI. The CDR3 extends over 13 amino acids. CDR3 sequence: CASSYIEDYEQYF. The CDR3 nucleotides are TGTGCCAGCAGTTACATTGAAGACTACGAGCAGTACTTC.

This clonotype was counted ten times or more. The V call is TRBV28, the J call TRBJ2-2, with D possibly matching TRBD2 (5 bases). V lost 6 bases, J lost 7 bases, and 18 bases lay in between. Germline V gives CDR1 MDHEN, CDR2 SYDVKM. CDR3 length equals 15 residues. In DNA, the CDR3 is TGTGCCAGCAGCCGCCTAGCCCTTGGGGACGGGGAGCTGTTTTTT. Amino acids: CASSRLALGDGELFF.

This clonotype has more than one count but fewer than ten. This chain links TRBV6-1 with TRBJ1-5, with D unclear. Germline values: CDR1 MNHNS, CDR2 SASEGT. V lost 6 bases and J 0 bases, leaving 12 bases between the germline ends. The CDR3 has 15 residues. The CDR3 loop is CASSDRHYSNQPQHF. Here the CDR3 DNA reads TGTGCCAGCAGCGACCGACACTATAGCAATCAGCCCCAGCATTTT.

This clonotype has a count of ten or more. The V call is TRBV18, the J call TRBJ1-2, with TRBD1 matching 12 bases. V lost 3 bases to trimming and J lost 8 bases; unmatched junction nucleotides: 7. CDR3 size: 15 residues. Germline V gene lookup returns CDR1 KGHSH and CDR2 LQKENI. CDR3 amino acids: CASSPPPGQGAGYTF. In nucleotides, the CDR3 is TGTGCCAGCTCACCGCCACCGGGACAGGGGGCAGGCTACACCTTC.

The CDR3, as DNA: TGTGCCAGCAGCGGGGACTCAAGCTATAATCAGCCCCAGCATTTT. Residues: CASSGDSSYNQPQHF. J is TRBJ1-5 and V is TRBV12-3 or TRBV12-4; a possible D gene is TRBD1 (5 bases). V lost 6 bases, J lost 4 bases, and 16 bases lay in between. CDR3 length: 15 amino acids.

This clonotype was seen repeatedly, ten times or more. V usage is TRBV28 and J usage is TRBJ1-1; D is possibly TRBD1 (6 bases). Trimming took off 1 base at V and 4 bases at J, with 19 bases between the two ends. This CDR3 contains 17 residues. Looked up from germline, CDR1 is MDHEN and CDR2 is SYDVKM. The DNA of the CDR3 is TGTGCCAGCAGTTTATCAGGGGCCCGACGACTCGGCACTGAAGCTTTCTTT. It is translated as CASSLSGARRLGTEAFF. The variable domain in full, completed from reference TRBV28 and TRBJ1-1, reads DVKVTQSSRYLVKRTGEKVFLECVQDMDHENMFWYRQDPGLGLRLIYFSYDVKMKEKGDIPEGYSVSREKKERFSLILESASTNQTSMYLCASSLSGARRLGTEAFFGQGTRLTVV.

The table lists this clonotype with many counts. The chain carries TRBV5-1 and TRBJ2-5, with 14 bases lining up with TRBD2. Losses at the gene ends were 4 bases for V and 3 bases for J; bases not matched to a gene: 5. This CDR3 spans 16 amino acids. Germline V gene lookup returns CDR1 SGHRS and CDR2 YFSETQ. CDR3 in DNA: TGCGCCAGCAGCCCCTTGACTAGCGGGAGGGAAGAGACCCAGTACTTC. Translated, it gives CASSPLTSGREETQYF.